This T cell receptor beta chain was captured by sequencing in a study of cytomegalovirus exposure and HLA in healthy donors. The overall study: Samples from HLA-typed donors yielded 65 million to 90 million unique TCRs in an early data release. Overall study results and limits: Earlier results showed most TCR beta V segments being productive about 87% or about 30% of the time.

13 Jbeta primers and 60 Vbeta primers were used for the PCR. Sequencing was performed with immunoSEQ multiplex PCR; in TCRdb, only in-frame clones are kept and a portion is missing. The sample lists almost 200,000 clones, roughly 83% occurring once. In this sample, this clone turned up once. The antigen remains undetermined. This CDR3 is built from 14 residues. Germline CDR1 reads SGHTA; CDR2 reads FQGTGA. The J segment lost 6 bases and the V segment lost 1 base, leaving 3 bases of the junction unmatched. The V gene is TRBV7-3, the J gene TRBJ2-1, with 7 bases fitting TRBD2. What was sequenced was PBMCs. The clonotype was recovered from a male donor in good health and CMV-seropositive. The CDR3 sequence: CASSLIGTTNEQFF. CDR3 bases: TGTGCCAGCAGCTTAATCGGGACTACCAATGAGCAGTTCTTC. Supplemented by reference TRBV7-3 and TRBJ2-1, the full variable domain reads GAGVSQTPSNKVTEKGKYVELRCDPISGHTALYWYRQSLGQGPEFLIYFQGTGAADDSGLPNDRFFAVRPEGSVSTLKIQRTERGDSAVYLCASSLIGTTNEQFFGPGTRLTVL.